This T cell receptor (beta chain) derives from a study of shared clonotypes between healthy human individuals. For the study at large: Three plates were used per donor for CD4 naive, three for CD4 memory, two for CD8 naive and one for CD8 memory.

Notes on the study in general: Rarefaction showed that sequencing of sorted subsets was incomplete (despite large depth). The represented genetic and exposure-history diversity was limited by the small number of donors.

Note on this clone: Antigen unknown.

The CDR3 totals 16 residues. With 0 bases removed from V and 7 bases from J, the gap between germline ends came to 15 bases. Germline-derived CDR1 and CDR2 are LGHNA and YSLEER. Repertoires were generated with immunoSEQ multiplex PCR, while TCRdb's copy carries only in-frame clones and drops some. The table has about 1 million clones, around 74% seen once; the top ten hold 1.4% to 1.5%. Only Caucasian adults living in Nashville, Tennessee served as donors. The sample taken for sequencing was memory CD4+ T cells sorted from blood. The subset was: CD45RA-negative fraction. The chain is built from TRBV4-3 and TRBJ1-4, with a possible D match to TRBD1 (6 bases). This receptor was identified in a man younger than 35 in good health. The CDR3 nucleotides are TGCGCCAGCAGCCAAGATTTGGGGGGGCTTGTTGAAAAACTGTTTTTT. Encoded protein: CASSQDLGGLVEKLFF.